Given below is one T cell receptor beta chain in context. The antigen remains undetermined. Clones were read by immunoSEQ multiplex PCR, and TCRdb kept only the in-frame ones, dropping some. The sample lists about 30,000 clones, almost 85% seen once, with 18% in the top ten. The data were taken from a study of PD-1 blockade in classical Hodgkin lymphoma. Across the whole study: Patients got intravenous nivolumab 3 mg/kg every 2 weeks. The study's findings and limits: A reduction in baseline TCR diversity was reportedly seen in newly diagnosed patients relative to healthy donors. By C4D1, diversity of CD4+ TCRs had risen significantly, whereas that of CD8+ TCRs had not. For complete responders, baseline diversity was comparable to that of newly diagnosed patients.

The germline CDR1 and CDR2 sequences are MNHEY and SVGAGI. The germline V and J ends were trimmed by 2 bases and 9 bases, with 17 bases remaining between them. The CDR3 sequence is 16 residues long. Time point indicated: cycle 4 day 1 (C4D1), after 5 to 7 weeks of nivolumab. Brentuximab vedotin exposure varied among the patients, all of whom had relapsed after autologous stem cell transplantation. Sequencing was performed on peripheral blood mononuclear cells (PBMCs), taken before the fourth cycle of nivolumab. This clonotype was obtained from a human donor with classical Hodgkin lymphoma. The chain combines TRBV6-5 with TRBJ1-6; a possible D gene is TRBD1 (5 bases). The CDR3 coding sequence is TGTGCCAGCAGTTACGTCCGGCCAGGGCGCGGTTCACCCCTCCACTTT. It specifies CASSYVRPGRGSPLHF.